One sample yielded the 3 T cell receptor beta chains listed below, sequenced in a study of blood T cell repertoires in COVID-19. Here immunoSEQ multiplex PCR was the method, and the copy in TCRdb shows in-frame clones only, minus some. The repertoire holds 200,000 to 300,000 clones, with around 83% as singletons. Material for sequencing was peripheral blood. These receptors were obtained from an elderly woman with acute or convalescent COVID-19.

J is TRBJ2-7 and V is TRBV18, with TRBD1 as a possible D gene (6 bases). From germline, CDR1 is KGHSH and CDR2 LQKENI. There are 12 residues in the CDR3. V shed 4 bases and J shed 5 bases, with 9 bases lying between them. The chain's CDR3 is CASSHRDDEQYF. The CDR3 DNA follows: TGTGCCAGCTCACACAGGGATGACGAGCAGTACTTC.

V and J are TRBV5-1 and TRBJ1-3; the D gene is possibly TRBD1 (6 bases). The V and J ends lost 0 bases and 2 bases respectively, with 15 bases between them. Germline V gives CDR1 SGHRS, CDR2 YFSETQ. The CDR3 has 17 amino acids. The CDR3 region has the DNA TGCGCCAGCAGCTTGGCCCCGGCAGGGGCCCCTGGAAACACCATATATTTT. Protein product: CASSLAPAGAPGNTIYF.

A single count supports this clone. The chain joins TRBV5-6 to TRBJ1-5, with 7 bases aligning to TRBD1. This CDR3 has 16 residues. J was trimmed by 2 bases and V by 4 bases; bases with no gene match: 9. Germline CDR1 reads SGHDT; CDR2 reads YYEEEE. CDR3 nucleotides: TGTGCCAGCAGCAGACTCACAGGGGTGGGCAATCAGCCCCAGCATTTT. This gives the protein CASSRLTGVGNQPQHF. The full variable domain, with the rest looked up from reference TRBV5-6 and TRBJ1-5, is DAGVTQSPTHLIKTRGQQVTLRCSPKSGHDTVSWYQQALGQGPQFIFQYYEEEERQRGNFPDRFSGHQFPNYSSELNVNALLLGDSALYLCASSRLTGVGNQPQHFGDGTRLSIL.